This entry features one TCR beta chain sequence. It has no known antigen specificity. No per-base quality is available; no much larger clone lies one base away. Reading from cysteine to phenylalanine, the CDR3 counts 15 amino acids. Of the read, only the CDR3 DNA is kept; its 45 bases are in frame from base 1. From the germline V gene, CDR1 is SNHLY and CDR2 is FYNNEI. Between the V and J ends, shortened by 2 bases and 2 bases respectively, the junction contains 10 bases. Whole blood was collected in K2EDTA tubes by collaborating institutions according to the institutions' own protocols. For TCRbeta analysis, collaborators shipped samples as frozen whole blood, isolated PBMCs, or DNA extracted from either of those sample types. These data are taken from a study of blood T cell repertoires in COVID-19 (dated by TCRdb to 2020 to 2021). Concerning the study at large: Samples covering the acute and convalescent phases of COVID-19 were provided by collaborators in the United States, Italy and Spain. The repertoires were released in a freely available public database meant as a resource for research on the immune response to SARS-CoV-2. A de-identified subject ID, COVID-19 status, age in years and sex were almost always included in the sample metadata. Subjects who had been exposed to COVID-19, were actively infected with it, or had recovered from it provided the deeply sampled blood TCRbeta repertoires that made up the dataset. Where available, HLA class I and class II types were obtained from metadata supplied by the sample provider rather than from assay-based typing. Samples came from the ongoing ImmuneRACE study (first 160 participants) plus 1,254 subjects from 6 global collaborators. The prospective study material was composed of cDNA or gDNA derived from T cells, B-cell-depleted T cells, or PBMCs.

TCRbeta CDR3 regions were amplified from genomic DNA by means of the immunoSEQ Assay, a bias-controlled multiplex PCR. For the original study's pipeline: The number of nucleated cells in each sample was estimated by amplification of reference gene primers within the assay. To quantify the absolute abundance of each unique TCRbeta CDR3 rearrangement, sequence reads were collapsed and filtered. For each sample, productive Simpson clonality was calculated as the square root of Simpson's diversity index over productive rearrangements. TCRdb re-hosts the immuneACCESS table, in-frame sequences only. Its copies lack some clones; in the studies checked, an unresolved V gene accounts for under half of them, and the cause for the rest is not known. That table supplies the V and J calls and clone size; D and trimming were determined from the DNA. Across this sample there are 300,000 to 400,000 clones, with around 87% seen only once. About 3% of the sample is held by the ten biggest clonotypes.

Results the study describes overall, beyond this receptor: Clinical and demographic metadata were provided uncurated, with the amount varying by source and participant.

The sequence was collected from a human donor in a cohort sampled during active COVID-19. The V and J genes are TRBV2 and TRBJ1-3; the D gene is perhaps TRBD1, on 5 matching bases. The sample comprised peripheral blood. The CDR3 region reads CASSEIRGTGNTIYF. The nucleotide sequence reads as follows: TGTGCCAGCAGTGAAATAAGGGGCACTGGAAACACCATATATTTT.